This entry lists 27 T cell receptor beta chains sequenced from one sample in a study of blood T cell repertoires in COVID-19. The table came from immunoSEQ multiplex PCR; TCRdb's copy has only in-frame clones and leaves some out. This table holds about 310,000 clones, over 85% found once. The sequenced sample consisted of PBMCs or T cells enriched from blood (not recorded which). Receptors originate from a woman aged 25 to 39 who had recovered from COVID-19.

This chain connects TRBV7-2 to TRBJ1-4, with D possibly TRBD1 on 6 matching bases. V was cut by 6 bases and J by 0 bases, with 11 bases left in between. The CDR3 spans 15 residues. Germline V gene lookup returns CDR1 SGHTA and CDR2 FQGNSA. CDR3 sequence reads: CASRLGGPTNEKLFF. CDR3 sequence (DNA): TGTGCCAGCAGGCTAGGGGGTCCAACTAATGAAAAACTGTTTTTT.

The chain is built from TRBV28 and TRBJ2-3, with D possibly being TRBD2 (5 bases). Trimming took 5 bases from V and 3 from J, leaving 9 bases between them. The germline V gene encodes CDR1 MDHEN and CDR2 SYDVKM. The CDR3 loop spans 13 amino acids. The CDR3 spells CASSDRRTDTQYF. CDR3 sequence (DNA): TGTGCCAGCAGTGACCGGAGGACAGATACGCAGTATTTT.

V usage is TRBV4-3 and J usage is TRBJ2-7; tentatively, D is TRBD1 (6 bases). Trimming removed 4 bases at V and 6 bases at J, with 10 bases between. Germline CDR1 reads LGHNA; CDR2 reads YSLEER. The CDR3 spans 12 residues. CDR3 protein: CASSPTGTEQYF. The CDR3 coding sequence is TGCGCCAGCAGCCCTACAGGGACCGAGCAGTACTTC.

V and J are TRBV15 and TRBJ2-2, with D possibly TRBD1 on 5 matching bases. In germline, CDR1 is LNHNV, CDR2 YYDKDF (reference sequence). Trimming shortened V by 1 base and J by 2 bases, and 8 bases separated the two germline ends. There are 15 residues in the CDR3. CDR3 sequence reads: CATSRGTGNTGELFF. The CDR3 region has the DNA TGTGCCACCAGCAGAGGCACAGGTAACACCGGGGAGCTGTTTTTT.

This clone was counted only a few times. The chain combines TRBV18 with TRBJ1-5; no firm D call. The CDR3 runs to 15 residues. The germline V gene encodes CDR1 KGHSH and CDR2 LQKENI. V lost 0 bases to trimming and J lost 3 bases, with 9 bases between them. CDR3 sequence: CASSPPPGPNQPQHF. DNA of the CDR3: TGTGCCAGCTCACCACCCCCGGGTCCCAATCAGCCCCAGCATTTT.

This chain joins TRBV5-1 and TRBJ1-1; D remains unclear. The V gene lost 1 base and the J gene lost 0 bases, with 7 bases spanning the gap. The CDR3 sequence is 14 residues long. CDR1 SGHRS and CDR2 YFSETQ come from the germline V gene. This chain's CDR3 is CASSLQAMNTEAFF. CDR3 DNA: TGCGCCAGCAGCTTGCAGGCCATGAACACTGAAGCTTTCTTT.

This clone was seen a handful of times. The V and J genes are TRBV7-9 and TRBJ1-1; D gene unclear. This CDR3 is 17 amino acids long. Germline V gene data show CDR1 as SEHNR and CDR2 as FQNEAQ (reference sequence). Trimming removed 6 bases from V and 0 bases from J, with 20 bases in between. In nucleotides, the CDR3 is TGTGCCAGCAGAGCTTATAATTCGGGGTACATGAACACTGAAGCTTTCTTT. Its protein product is CASRAYNSGYMNTEAFF.

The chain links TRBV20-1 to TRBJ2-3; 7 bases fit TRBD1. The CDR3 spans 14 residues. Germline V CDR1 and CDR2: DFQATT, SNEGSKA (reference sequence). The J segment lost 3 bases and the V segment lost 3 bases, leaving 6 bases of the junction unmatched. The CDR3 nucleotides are TGCAGTGCTAGTAAGGGGGCTGCGACAGATACGCAGTATTTT. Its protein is CSASKGAATDTQYF.

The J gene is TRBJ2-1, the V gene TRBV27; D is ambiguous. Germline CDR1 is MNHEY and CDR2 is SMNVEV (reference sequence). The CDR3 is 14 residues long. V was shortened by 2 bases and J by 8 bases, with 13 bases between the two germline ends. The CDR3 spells CASSLVTRSDEQFF. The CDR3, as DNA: TGTGCCAGCAGTTTAGTTACGAGGTCAGATGAGCAGTTCTTC.

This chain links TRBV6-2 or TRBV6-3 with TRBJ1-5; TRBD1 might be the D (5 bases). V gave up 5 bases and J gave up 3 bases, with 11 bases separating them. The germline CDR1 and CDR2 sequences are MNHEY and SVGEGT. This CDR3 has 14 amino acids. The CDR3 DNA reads TGTGCCAGCAGTGTAGACAGCCTCAATCAGCCCCAGCATTTT. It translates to CASSVDSLNQPQHF.

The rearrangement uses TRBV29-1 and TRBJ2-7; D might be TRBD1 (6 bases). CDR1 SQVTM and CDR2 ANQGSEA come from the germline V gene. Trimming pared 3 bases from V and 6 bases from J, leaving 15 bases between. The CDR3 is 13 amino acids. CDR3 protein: CSVESGGGLEQYF. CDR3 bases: TGCAGCGTTGAGAGTGGGGGCGGCCTCGAGCAGTACTTC.

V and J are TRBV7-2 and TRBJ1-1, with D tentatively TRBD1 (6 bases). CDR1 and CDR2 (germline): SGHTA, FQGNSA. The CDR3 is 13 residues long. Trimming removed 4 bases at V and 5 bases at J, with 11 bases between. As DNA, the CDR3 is TGTGCCAGCAGCTCAGACAGGTGGACTGAAGCTTTCTTT. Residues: CASSSDRWTEAFF.

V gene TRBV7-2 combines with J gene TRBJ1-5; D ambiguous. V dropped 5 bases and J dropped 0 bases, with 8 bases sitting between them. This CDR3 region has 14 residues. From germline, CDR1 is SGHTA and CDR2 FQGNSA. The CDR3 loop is CASSPRSSNQPQHF. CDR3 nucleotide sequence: TGTGCCAGCAGCCCCCGTAGTAGCAATCAGCCCCAGCATTTT.

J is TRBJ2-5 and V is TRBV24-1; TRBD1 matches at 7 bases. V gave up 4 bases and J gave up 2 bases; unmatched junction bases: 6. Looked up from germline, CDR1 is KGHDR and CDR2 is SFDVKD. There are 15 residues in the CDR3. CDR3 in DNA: TGTGCCACCAGTGACGTGACAGGGTATCAAGAGACCCAGTACTTC. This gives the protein CATSDVTGYQETQYF.

The CDR3 DNA follows: TGTGCCAGCTCACCAACACTAGCGGGAGACAATGAGCAGTTCTTC. Translation: CASSPTLAGDNEQFF. This chain connects TRBV18 to TRBJ2-1, with 11 bases matching TRBD2. J gave up 5 bases and V 2 bases, and 2 bases lay outside the gene matches. This CDR3 region has 15 residues. The V gene's germline CDR1 is KGHSH and CDR2 LQKENI.

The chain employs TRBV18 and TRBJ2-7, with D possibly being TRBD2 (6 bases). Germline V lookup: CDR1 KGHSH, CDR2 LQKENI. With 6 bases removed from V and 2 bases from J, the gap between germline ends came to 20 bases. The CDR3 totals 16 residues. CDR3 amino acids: CASSPLLAQRAYEQYF. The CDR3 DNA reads TGTGCCAGCTCGCCTCTTCTAGCGCAGAGGGCCTACGAGCAGTACTTC.

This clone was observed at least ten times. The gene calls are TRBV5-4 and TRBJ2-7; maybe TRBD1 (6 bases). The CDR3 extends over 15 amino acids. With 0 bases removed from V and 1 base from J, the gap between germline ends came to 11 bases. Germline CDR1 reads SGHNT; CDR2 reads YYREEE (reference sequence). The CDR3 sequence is CASSLAGQGSYEQYF. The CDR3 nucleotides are TGTGCCAGCAGCTTGGCGGGGCAGGGGTCCTACGAGCAGTACTTC.

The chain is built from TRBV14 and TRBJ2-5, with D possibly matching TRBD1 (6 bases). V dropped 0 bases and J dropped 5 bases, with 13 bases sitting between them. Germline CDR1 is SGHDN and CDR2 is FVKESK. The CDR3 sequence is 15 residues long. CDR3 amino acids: CASSQEYRVMETQYF. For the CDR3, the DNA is TGTGCCAGCAGCCAAGAATACAGGGTGATGGAGACCCAGTACTTC.

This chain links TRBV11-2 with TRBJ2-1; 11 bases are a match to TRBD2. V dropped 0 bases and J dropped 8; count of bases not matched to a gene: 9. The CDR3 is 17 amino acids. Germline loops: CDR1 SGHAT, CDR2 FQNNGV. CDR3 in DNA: TGTGCCAGCAGCTTAGATAAGAGACTAGCGGGGAGCCATGAGCAGTTCTTC. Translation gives CASSLDKRLAGSHEQFF.

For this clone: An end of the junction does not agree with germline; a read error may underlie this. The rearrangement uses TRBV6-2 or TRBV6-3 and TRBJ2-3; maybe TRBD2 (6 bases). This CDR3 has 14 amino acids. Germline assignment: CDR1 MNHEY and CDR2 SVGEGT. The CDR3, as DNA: TGTGCCAGCAGTACGTACTCACTAGCAGATAAGCAGTATTTT. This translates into CASSTYSLADKQYF.

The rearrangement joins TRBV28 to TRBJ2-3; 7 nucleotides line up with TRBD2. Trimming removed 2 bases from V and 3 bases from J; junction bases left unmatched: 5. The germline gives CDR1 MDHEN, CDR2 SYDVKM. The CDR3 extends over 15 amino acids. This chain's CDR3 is CASSLRPGGTDTQYF. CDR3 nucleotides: TGTGCCAGCAGTTTAAGACCGGGAGGTACAGATACGCAGTATTTT.

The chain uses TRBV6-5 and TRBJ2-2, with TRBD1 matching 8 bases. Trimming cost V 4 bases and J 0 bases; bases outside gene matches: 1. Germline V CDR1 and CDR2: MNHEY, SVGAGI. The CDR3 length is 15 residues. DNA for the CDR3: TGTGCCAGCAGTTTACAGGGGGCGAACACCGGGGAGCTGTTTTTT. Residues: CASSLQGANTGELFF.

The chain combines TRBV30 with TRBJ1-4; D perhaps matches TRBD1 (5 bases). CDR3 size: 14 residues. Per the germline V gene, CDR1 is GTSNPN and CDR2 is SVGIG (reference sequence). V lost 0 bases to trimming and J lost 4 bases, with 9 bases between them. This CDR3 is CAWSVSRVNEKLFF. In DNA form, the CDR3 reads TGTGCCTGGAGTGTGTCCAGGGTTAATGAAAAACTGTTTTTT. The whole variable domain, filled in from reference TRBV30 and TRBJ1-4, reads SQTIHQWPATLVQPVGSPLSLECTVEGTSNPNLYWYRQAAGRGLQLLFYSVGIGQISSEVPQNLSASRPQDRQFILSSKKLLLSDSGFYLCAWSVSRVNEKLFFGSGTQLSVL.

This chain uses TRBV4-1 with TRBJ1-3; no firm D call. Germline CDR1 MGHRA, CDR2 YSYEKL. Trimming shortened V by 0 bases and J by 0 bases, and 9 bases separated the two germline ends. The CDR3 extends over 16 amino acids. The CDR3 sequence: CASSQEAASSGNTIYF. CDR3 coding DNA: TGCGCCAGCAGCCAAGAAGCGGCTAGCTCTGGAAACACCATATATTTT.

CDR3 loop: CASSLWTSKYTGELFF. The CDR3 DNA is TGTGCCAGCAGCCTATGGACTAGCAAGTACACCGGGGAGCTGTTTTTT. The chain joins TRBV14 to TRBJ2-2; TRBD2 agrees at 8 bases. V was clipped by 4 bases and J by 3 bases; unmatched bases: 7. This CDR3 contains 16 residues. CDR1 is SGHDN and CDR2 is FVKESK in the germline V gene.

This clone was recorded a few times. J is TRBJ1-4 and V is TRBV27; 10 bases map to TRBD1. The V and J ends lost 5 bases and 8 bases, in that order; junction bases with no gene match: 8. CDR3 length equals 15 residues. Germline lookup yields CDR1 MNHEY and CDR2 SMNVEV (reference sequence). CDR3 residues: CASSPDRGRWEKLFF. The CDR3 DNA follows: TGTGCCAGCAGTCCCGACAGGGGGCGGTGGGAAAAACTGTTTTTT.

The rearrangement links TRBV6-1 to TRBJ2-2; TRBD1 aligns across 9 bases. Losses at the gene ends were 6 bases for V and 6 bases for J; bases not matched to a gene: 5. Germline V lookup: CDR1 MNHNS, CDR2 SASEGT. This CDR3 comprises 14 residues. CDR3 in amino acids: CASRGTGYAGELFF. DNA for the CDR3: TGTGCCAGCAGGGGGACAGGGTATGCCGGGGAGCTGTTTTTT.